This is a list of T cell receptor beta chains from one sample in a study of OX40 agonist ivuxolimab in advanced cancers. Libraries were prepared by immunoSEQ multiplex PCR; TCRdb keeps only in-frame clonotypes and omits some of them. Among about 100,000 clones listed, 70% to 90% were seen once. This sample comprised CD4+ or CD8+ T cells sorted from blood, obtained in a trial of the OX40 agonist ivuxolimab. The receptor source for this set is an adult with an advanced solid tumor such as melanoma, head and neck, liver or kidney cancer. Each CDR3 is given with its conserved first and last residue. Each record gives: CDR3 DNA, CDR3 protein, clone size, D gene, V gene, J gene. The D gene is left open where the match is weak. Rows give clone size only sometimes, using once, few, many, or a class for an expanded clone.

CDR3nt: TGTGCCAGCAGCACCCACAGGGAAGGCGAAGCTTTCTTT
CDR3aa: CASSTHREGEAFF
abundance: .
d_gene: .
v_gene: TRBV9
j_gene: TRBJ1-1

CDR3nt: TGTGCCAGCCTAAACCCGGACAGTTTCCAGAACACTGAAGCTTTCTTT
CDR3aa: CASLNPDSFQNTEAFF
abundance: once
d_gene: .
v_gene: TRBV19
j_gene: TRBJ1-1

CDR3nt: TGTGCCAGCAGTAAGGGACAGGGCTTAAGGGATTTCTTT
CDR3aa: CASSKGQGLRDFF
abundance: .
d_gene: TRBD1
v_gene: TRBV6-6
j_gene: TRBJ1-1

CDR3nt: TGTGCCAGCAGTTCGACGACGCTGAGCGCCTACGAGCAGTACTTC
CDR3aa: CASSSTTLSAYEQYF
abundance: .
d_gene: .
v_gene: TRBV27
j_gene: TRBJ2-7

CDR3nt: TGTGCCAGCGCACGCGTCCCACGAAAGACCTATGGCTACACCTTC
CDR3aa: CASARVPRKTYGYTF
abundance: .
d_gene: .
v_gene: TRBV5-8
j_gene: TRBJ1-2

CDR3nt: TGTGCCAGCAGACCTCCAAAGGCCTACAATGAGCAGTTCTTC
CDR3aa: CASRPPKAYNEQFF
abundance: few
d_gene: .
v_gene: TRBV7-9
j_gene: TRBJ2-1

CDR3nt: TGTGCCAGTACCTCATGGCCTACAGCTAACTATGGCTACACCTTC
CDR3aa: CASTSWPTANYGYTF
abundance: .
d_gene: .
v_gene: TRBV19
j_gene: TRBJ1-2

CDR3nt: TGTGCCAGCAGCTCAAGACGACTAGCGGGAGGCTTTACAGATACGCAGTATTTT
CDR3aa: CASSSRRLAGGFTDTQYF
abundance: .
d_gene: TRBD2
v_gene: TRBV7-3
j_gene: TRBJ2-3

CDR3nt: TGCAGCGTTTTGACAGGTGGAAGGGCTGAAGCTTTCTTT
CDR3aa: CSVLTGGRAEAFF
abundance: few
d_gene: .
v_gene: TRBV29-1
j_gene: TRBJ1-1

CDR3nt: TGTGCCAGCAGCGTAGCTATCGGACAGGCGGGGGAGACCCAGTACTTC
CDR3aa: CASSVAIGQAGETQYF
abundance: once
d_gene: .
v_gene: TRBV9
j_gene: TRBJ2-5

CDR3nt: TGCGCCAGCAGCTTGGACCAGACCAACACCGGGGAGCTGTTTTTT
CDR3aa: CASSLDQTNTGELFF
abundance: .
d_gene: .
v_gene: TRBV5-1
j_gene: TRBJ2-2

CDR3nt: TGTGCCTGGACTTTCGGGGGCGGGGAGCTGTTTTTT
CDR3aa: CAWTFGGGELFF
abundance: .
d_gene: .
v_gene: TRBV30
j_gene: TRBJ2-2

CDR3nt: TGCGCCAGCAGCCAAGTTGGCACAGATACGCAGTATTTT
CDR3aa: CASSQVGTDTQYF
abundance: .
d_gene: .
v_gene: TRBV4-1
j_gene: TRBJ2-3

CDR3nt: TGTGCCATCAGTGAGTTTGGGCAGCGGGGTTACCACGAGCAGTACTTC
CDR3aa: CAISEFGQRGYHEQYF
abundance: .
d_gene: TRBD2
v_gene: TRBV10-3
j_gene: TRBJ2-7

CDR3nt: TGTGCCAGCAGGCTGGACATCACGTACCAAGAGACCCAGTACTTC
CDR3aa: CASRLDITYQETQYF
abundance: .
d_gene: .
v_gene: TRBV6-1
j_gene: TRBJ2-5

CDR3nt: TGTGCCAGCAGCTTAAAGGCTACCAACGCCAACTACAATGAGCAGTTCTTC
CDR3aa: CASSLKATNANYNEQFF
abundance: .
d_gene: .
v_gene: TRBV7-6
j_gene: TRBJ2-1

CDR3nt: TGTGCCAGCAGTTACAGCCTAGCCCCAGATACGCAGTATTTT
CDR3aa: CASSYSLAPDTQYF
abundance: .
d_gene: .
v_gene: TRBV6-6
j_gene: TRBJ2-3

CDR3nt: TGTGCCAGCAGCTCGGGCCCAGAGCAGTTCTTC
CDR3aa: CASSSGPEQFF
abundance: few
d_gene: .
v_gene: TRBV5-6
j_gene: TRBJ2-1

CDR3nt: TGTGCCAGCAGTTTTACCGGGACAAGTTCCTACAATGAGCAGTTCTTC
CDR3aa: CASSFTGTSSYNEQFF
abundance: .
d_gene: .
v_gene: TRBV27
j_gene: TRBJ2-1

CDR3nt: TGTGCCAGCAGCCTTGACAGAGGAAATGAAAAACTGTTTTTT
CDR3aa: CASSLDRGNEKLFF
abundance: .
d_gene: .
v_gene: TRBV7-9
j_gene: TRBJ1-4

CDR3nt: TGTGCCAGCAGTCCCTTTGGGACGCTTACCTACGAGCAGTACTTC
CDR3aa: CASSPFGTLTYEQYF
abundance: .
d_gene: .
v_gene: TRBV6-1
j_gene: TRBJ2-7

CDR3nt: TGTGCCTGGAGTGGGGAGGGGGCGGGGGCCAACGTCCTGACTTTC
CDR3aa: CAWSGEGAGANVLTF
abundance: .
d_gene: .
v_gene: TRBV30
j_gene: TRBJ2-6

CDR3nt: TGTGCCAGCAGCTTAGGCTGGGGTCAGCCCCAGCATTTT
CDR3aa: CASSLGWGQPQHF
abundance: .
d_gene: .
v_gene: TRBV7-9
j_gene: TRBJ1-5

CDR3nt: TGTGCCAGTAGTACCCCTACAGGGGGCGGTGAAAAACTGTTTTTT
CDR3aa: CASSTPTGGGEKLFF
abundance: .
d_gene: TRBD1
v_gene: TRBV19
j_gene: TRBJ1-4

CDR3nt: TGTGCCAGCACCCCGAGCCAGGGGGTGGTCACCGGGGAGCTGTTTTTT
CDR3aa: CASTPSQGVVTGELFF
abundance: .
d_gene: TRBD1
v_gene: TRBV6-6
j_gene: TRBJ2-2

CDR3nt: TGTGCCAGCAGCACCGGACTAGCGGGAGGTCGGTTCTTC
CDR3aa: CASSTGLAGGRFF
abundance: .
d_gene: TRBD2
v_gene: TRBV7-8
j_gene: TRBJ2-1

CDR3nt: TGCGCCAGCAGCCAGGGGGGGTGGGACACAGATACGCAGTATTTT
CDR3aa: CASSQGGWDTDTQYF
abundance: few
d_gene: TRBD2
v_gene: TRBV4-1
j_gene: TRBJ2-3

CDR3nt: TGCGCCAGCAGCCCCGGGGGGGGGTTGGGTGAGCAGTTCTTC
CDR3aa: CASSPGGGLGEQFF
abundance: few
d_gene: TRBD2
v_gene: TRBV5-1
j_gene: TRBJ2-1

CDR3nt: TGTGCCAGCAGCTTAGTGCCATCCTACGAGCAGTACTTC
CDR3aa: CASSLVPSYEQYF
abundance: once
d_gene: .
v_gene: TRBV7-9
j_gene: TRBJ2-7

CDR3nt: TGTGCCAGCAGGGACAGCGGTGGTGCCTACAATGAGCAGTTCTTC
CDR3aa: CASRDSGGAYNEQFF
abundance: .
d_gene: .
v_gene: TRBV6-1
j_gene: TRBJ2-1

CDR3nt: TGTGCCAGCAGCTTACTCGGGGGTAGGAAGACCCAGTACTTC
CDR3aa: CASSLLGGRKTQYF
abundance: few
d_gene: .
v_gene: TRBV11-2
j_gene: TRBJ2-5

CDR3nt: TGTGCCTGGAGTGTTTTCAATCAGCCCCAGCATTTT
CDR3aa: CAWSVFNQPQHF
abundance: .
d_gene: .
v_gene: TRBV30
j_gene: TRBJ1-5

CDR3nt: TGTGCCAGCAGTTCCTTGGTTGCCCGAAACTACGAGCAGTACTTC
CDR3aa: CASSSLVARNYEQYF
abundance: .
d_gene: .
v_gene: TRBV27
j_gene: TRBJ2-7

CDR3nt: TGTGCCAGCAGCTTTACTCTAGATCAAGAGACCCAGTACTTC
CDR3aa: CASSFTLDQETQYF
abundance: .
d_gene: .
v_gene: TRBV7-7
j_gene: TRBJ2-5

CDR3nt: TGTGCCAGCACCCAACTAGCGGGAGCTCGCGAGCAGTACTTC
CDR3aa: CASTQLAGAREQYF
abundance: .
d_gene: TRBD2
v_gene: TRBV27
j_gene: TRBJ2-7

CDR3nt: TGTGCCAGCAGAGCGCAGGTCTTTCGAGGCACTGAAGCTTTCTTT
CDR3aa: CASRAQVFRGTEAFF
abundance: .
d_gene: .
v_gene: TRBV2
j_gene: TRBJ1-1

CDR3nt: TGTGCCTGGGTAAAGGACGGGAGAACCTACAATGAGCAGTTCTTC
CDR3aa: CAWVKDGRTYNEQFF
abundance: .
d_gene: .
v_gene: TRBV30
j_gene: TRBJ2-1

CDR3nt: TGTGCCAGCAGTCCCGGAGGGGGCGTCTCTGGGGCCAACGTCCTGACTTTC
CDR3aa: CASSPGGGVSGANVLTF
abundance: .
d_gene: .
v_gene: TRBV28
j_gene: TRBJ2-6

CDR3nt: TGTGCCAGCAGCGTAGATGGACAGGGTTTAAATTATGGCTACACCTTC
CDR3aa: CASSVDGQGLNYGYTF
abundance: .
d_gene: TRBD1
v_gene: TRBV9
j_gene: TRBJ1-2

CDR3nt: TGTGCCAGCAGCTCTTGGACAGGGTTCACTGAAGCTTTCTTT
CDR3aa: CASSSWTGFTEAFF
abundance: .
d_gene: TRBD1
v_gene: TRBV7-2
j_gene: TRBJ1-1

CDR3nt: TGTGCCAGCAGCCTAGGACAGGGGGTTACAAACATTCAGTACTTC
CDR3aa: CASSLGQGVTNIQYF
abundance: .
d_gene: TRBD1
v_gene: TRBV11-2
j_gene: TRBJ2-4

CDR3nt: TGTGCCAGCAAACTCTCGGGGGCGATCGCAGATACGCAGTATTTT
CDR3aa: CASKLSGAIADTQYF
abundance: once
d_gene: .
v_gene: TRBV2
j_gene: TRBJ2-3

CDR3nt: TGTGCCAGTAGTCCCCAACAGGGTTTTCATCAGCCCCAGCATTTT
CDR3aa: CASSPQQGFHQPQHF
abundance: .
d_gene: .
v_gene: TRBV19
j_gene: TRBJ1-5

CDR3nt: TGTGCCAGCAGTGTACGGACACCCGCTGAAGCTTTCTTT
CDR3aa: CASSVRTPAEAFF
abundance: .
d_gene: .
v_gene: TRBV28
j_gene: TRBJ1-1

CDR3nt: TGTGCCAGCAGTGGAAGGAACAGGGGAACGACTGAAGCTTTCTTT
CDR3aa: CASSGRNRGTTEAFF
abundance: .
d_gene: TRBD1
v_gene: TRBV6-1
j_gene: TRBJ1-1

CDR3nt: TGCGCCAGCAGTTCACAGGGGGGAAATTCACCCCTCCACTTT
CDR3aa: CASSSQGGNSPLHF
abundance: .
d_gene: TRBD1
v_gene: TRBV10-1
j_gene: TRBJ1-6

CDR3nt: TGTGCCAGCAGCTTAGCCACCTACGAGCAGTACTTC
CDR3aa: CASSLATYEQYF
abundance: .
d_gene: .
v_gene: TRBV7-9
j_gene: TRBJ2-7

CDR3nt: TGTGCCAGCAGCCTAGTCTTCTATGAGCAGTTCTTC
CDR3aa: CASSLVFYEQFF
abundance: .
d_gene: .
v_gene: TRBV7-9
j_gene: TRBJ2-1

CDR3nt: TGTGCCAGCAGCTTTACCAGACCAGAAGAGACCCAGTACTTC
CDR3aa: CASSFTRPEETQYF
abundance: .
d_gene: .
v_gene: TRBV5-4
j_gene: TRBJ2-5

CDR3nt: TGTGCCAGCAGCTTAGCTCCCTTCTCTGGAAACACCATATATTTT
CDR3aa: CASSLAPFSGNTIYF
abundance: .
d_gene: .
v_gene: TRBV7-2
j_gene: TRBJ1-3

CDR3nt: TGCGCCAGCAGCACGAGGGTGAACACTGAAGCTTTCTTT
CDR3aa: CASSTRVNTEAFF
abundance: .
d_gene: .
v_gene: TRBV5-1
j_gene: TRBJ1-1

CDR3nt: TGTGCCAGCAGTTTTCAAGGACAGCCCCAGCATTTT
CDR3aa: CASSFQGQPQHF
abundance: .
d_gene: .
v_gene: TRBV27
j_gene: TRBJ1-5

CDR3nt: TGTGCCAGCAGTCTTAGCGGGAGGGGCCCAGATACGCAGTATTTT
CDR3aa: CASSLSGRGPDTQYF
abundance: .
d_gene: TRBD2
v_gene: TRBV28
j_gene: TRBJ2-3